The next 32 T cell receptor beta chains were all read from a single sample in a study of CD8+ T cells in alopecia areata. Extracted RNA was reverse transcribed into cDNA, the sequencing template. Method: immunoSEQ multiplex PCR; TCRdb's copy keeps in-frame clones and lacks some. The sample includes fewer than 110,000 clones, 55% to 70% seen only once; the top ten take 15% to 20%. The treatment here: oral pan-JAK inhibitor, 5-10 mg twice daily. This sample comprised CD8+ T cells sorted from blood, obtained at approximately week 56, from a patient treated with tofacitinib. These receptor sequences come from a human donor with alopecia areata.

This clone has just a few counts. V usage is TRBV5-6 and J usage is TRBJ2-4, with TRBD1 matching 8 bases. The germline V gene encodes CDR1 SGHDT and CDR2 YYEEEE. The CDR3 length is 12 residues. With 0 bases clipped from V and 16 bases from J, the junction kept 6 bases outside the gene matches. The CDR3 loop reads CASSLGTGICYF. CDR3 sequence (DNA): TGTGCCAGCAGCTTGGGGACAGGGATATGCTACTTC.

The chain recombines TRBV10-2 with TRBJ2-4; D unclear. Germline V gives CDR1 WSHSY, CDR2 SAAADI. The length of the CDR3 is 11 residues. Deletions cut 6 bases from V and 15 bases from J, with 15 bases between. CDR3 DNA: TGCGCCAGCAGCCCTGGTGTCGTGCGGTACTTC. It encodes CASSPGVVRYF.

Concerning this clone itself: This CDR3 is also generated by other DNA sequences in the sample. This chain connects TRBV5-1 to TRBJ2-7; unclear D gene. V was clipped by 3 bases and J by 3 bases, with 4 bases between them. CDR1 is SGHRS and CDR2 is YFSETQ in the germline V gene. This CDR3 region has 11 residues. CDR3: CASSSNYEQYF. CDR3 coding DNA: TGCGCCAGCAGCTCCAACTACGAGCAGTACTTC. Full variable domain (outside the CDR3, taken from reference TRBV5-1 and TRBJ2-7): KAGVTQTPRYLIKTRGQQVTLSCSPISGHRSVSWYQQTPGQGLQFLFEYFSETQRNKGNFPGRFSGRQFSNSRSEMNVSTLELGDSALYLCASSSNYEQYFGPGTRLTVT.

V and J are TRBV13 and TRBJ2-2; weak D call: TRBD1 (6 bases). CDR3 size: 14 residues. Germline V lookup: CDR1 PRHDT, CDR2 FYEKMQ (reference sequence). V shed 5 bases and J shed 4 bases, with 11 bases lying between them. In DNA, the CDR3 is TGTGCCAGCAGCCCGGGACAACTCACCGGGGAGCTGTTTTTT. Amino acids: CASSPGQLTGELFF.

DNA of the CDR3: TGTGCCAGCAGCTGGACAGCTAACCGGGAGACCCAGTACTTC. Its translation: CASSWTANRETQYF. This chain connects TRBV7-6 to TRBJ2-5, with TRBD1 as a possible D gene (6 bases). Trimming pared 4 bases from V and 5 bases from J, leaving 14 bases between. The CDR3 has 14 amino acids. The germline gives CDR1 SGHVS, CDR2 FNYEAQ.

Here the CDR3 DNA reads TGTGCCAGCACTACAGGGGCGAACACCGGGGAGCTGTTTTTT. It encodes CASTTGANTGELFF. This sequence joins TRBV2 and TRBJ2-2; 7 nucleotides agree with TRBD1. This CDR3 has 14 amino acids. CDR1 SNHLY and CDR2 FYNNEI come from the germline V gene. J lost 0 bases, V lost 7 bases, and 2 bases had no gene match.

The chain has TRBV30 and TRBJ1-1, with a possible D match to TRBD1 (6 bases). The CDR3 covers 13 residues. Germline CDR1 and CDR2: GTSNPN and SVGIG (reference sequence). The germline V and J ends were trimmed by 4 bases and 4 bases, with 13 bases remaining between them. The CDR3 loop reads CAWNNRGATEAFF. CDR3 DNA sequence: TGTGCCTGGAACAATAGGGGGGCCACTGAAGCTTTCTTT.

This clone was detected a few times. The gene calls are TRBV6-5 and TRBJ2-2, with 8 bases matching TRBD1. This CDR3 region has 15 residues. Unmatched junction bases numbered 2, after V lost 2 bases and J lost 3 bases. Germline loops: CDR1 MNHEY, CDR2 SVGAGI. The chain's CDR3 is CASSYGTGYTGELFF. As DNA, the CDR3 is TGTGCCAGCAGTTACGGGACAGGCTACACCGGGGAGCTGTTTTTT.

In this sample, this clone turned up a few times. The gene calls are TRBV5-6 and TRBJ1-2, with 10 bases matching TRBD1. The V gene end was trimmed by 3 bases and the J gene end by 8 bases; junction bases not matched to a gene: 7. This CDR3 is built from 14 residues. In germline, CDR1 is SGHDT, CDR2 YYEEEE. CDR3 DNA: TGTGCCAGCAGCTGGGGGACAGGGGCAGAAGGCTACACCTTC. Translating it yields CASSWGTGAEGYTF.

This clone occurred once. This chain uses TRBV4-1 with TRBJ1-5; 7 nucleotides line up with TRBD1. Losses at the gene ends were 5 bases for V and 1 base for J; bases not matched to a gene: 5. Germline CDR1 MGHRA, CDR2 YSYEKL. The CDR3 loop spans 15 amino acids. CDR3 sequence reads: CASSSGTASNQPQHF. CDR3 nucleotide sequence: TGCGCCAGCAGCTCAGGGACAGCAAGCAATCAGCCCCAGCATTTT.

V is TRBV9 and J is TRBJ2-7; D is perhaps TRBD1 (5 bases). There are 13 residues in the CDR3. V was clipped by 0 bases and J by 3 bases, with 7 bases between them. Germline V gives CDR1 SGDLS, CDR2 YYNGEE. CDR3 in amino acids: CASSVEGDYEQYF. The CDR3 coding sequence is TGTGCCAGCAGCGTAGAAGGGGACTACGAGCAGTACTTC.

The gene calls are TRBV5-1 and TRBJ2-2; D perhaps matches TRBD1 (5 bases). There are 15 residues in the CDR3. CDR1 is SGHRS and CDR2 is YFSETQ in the germline V gene. V was pared by 4 bases and J by 7 bases, with 17 bases between. The chain's CDR3 is CASSPDTLDRGELFF. The CDR3 nucleotides are TGCGCCAGCAGCCCGGACACCCTGGATCGCGGGGAGCTGTTTTTT.

CDR3 bases: TGCGCCAGCAGCCTAGGACAGGGGCAGGCTGAAGCTTTCTTT. This translates into CASSLGQGQAEAFF. The V gene is TRBV4-1, the J gene TRBJ1-1; 9 bases map to TRBD1. The CDR3 spans 14 residues. V shed 4 bases, J shed 6 bases, and the junction held 6 bases outside the gene matches. Germline lookup yields CDR1 MGHRA and CDR2 YSYEKL.

The chain links TRBV30 to TRBJ1-2; no reliable D call. In germline, CDR1 is GTSNPN, CDR2 SVGIG (reference sequence). CDR3 length: 14 amino acids. Trimming took 3 bases from V and 2 from J, leaving 13 bases between them. The CDR3 DNA sequence: TGTGCCTGGAGAGACCTCAGGCAAAACTATGGCTACACCTTC. This encodes CAWRDLRQNYGYTF.

This clone appeared a few times. This rearrangement joins TRBV6-5 to TRBJ2-1; D assignment may be TRBD1 or TRBD2 (5 bases each). The germline CDR1 and CDR2 sequences are MNHEY and SVGAGI. The CDR3 contains 14 residues. The V end was cut by 2 bases, the J end by 6 bases, with 11 bases between. The CDR3 DNA reads as TGTGCCAGCAGTTACGGGGCAGGAGGCAATGAGCAGTTCTTC. Its translation is CASSYGAGGNEQFF.

V and J are TRBV15 and TRBJ1-1, with TRBD1 matching over 7 bases. Trimming at V came to 4 bases and at J to 0 bases, leaving 5 bases not matched to a gene. In germline, CDR1 is LNHNV, CDR2 YYDKDF (reference sequence). There are 15 residues in the CDR3. The CDR3 loop is CATSKDRSLNTEAFF. The CDR3 coding sequence is TGTGCCACCAGCAAGGACAGGTCCTTGAACACTGAAGCTTTCTTT.

The chain is built from TRBV5-1 and TRBJ1-4, with a possible D match to TRBD1 (5 bases). V lost 7 bases, J lost 6 bases, and 10 bases lay in between. CDR1 SGHRS and CDR2 YFSETQ come from the germline V gene. The CDR3 is made up of 12 amino acids. The CDR3 protein is CASWGNDEKLFF. CDR3 nucleotide sequence: TGCGCCAGCTGGGGCAACGATGAAAAACTGTTTTTT.

The chain is built from TRBV13 and TRBJ1-2, with 7 bases fitting TRBD1. Germline-derived CDR1 and CDR2 are PRHDT and FYEKMQ (reference sequence). CDR3 length: 14 residues. The junction had 8 bases not matched to a gene; V was cut back by 3 bases and J by 7 bases. The CDR3 sequence is CASSLVTGVSGYTF. CDR3 coding DNA: TGTGCCAGCAGCTTGGTTACAGGGGTGAGTGGCTACACCTTC.

The chain links TRBV2 to TRBJ2-1; D is possibly TRBD2 (6 bases). The CDR3 is 16 residues long. V was shortened by 6 bases and J by 4 bases, with 19 bases between the two germline ends. Looked up from germline, CDR1 is SNHLY and CDR2 is FYNNEI. The CDR3 DNA reads as TGTGCCAGCAGCCAAGCAGGAGGGTTCGGGTACAATGAGCAGTTCTTC. Translation: CASSQAGGFGYNEQFF.

In this sample, this clone turned up a few times. This chain links TRBV29-1 with TRBJ1-2; D not resolved. From germline, CDR1 is SQVTM and CDR2 ANQGSEA. V was pared by 7 bases and J by 8 bases, with 17 bases between. This CDR3 has 12 residues. The CDR3 nucleotides read TGCAGCGCCGTAGTCCCCGGATTGGGCTACACCTTC. It specifies CSAVVPGLGYTF.

V gene TRBV30 combines with J gene TRBJ1-2, with 12 bases fitting TRBD1. CDR1 and CDR2 (germline): GTSNPN, SVGIG (reference sequence). V shed 3 bases and J 4 bases; nucleotides not matched to a gene: 12. The length of the CDR3 is 17 residues. CDR3 DNA: TGTGCCTGGAGCAAGCGGGACAGGGGGCATATTCGCTATGGCTACACCTTC. Its translation: CAWSKRDRGHIRYGYTF.

This clone was detected once. The chain links TRBV5-1 to TRBJ2-2; D not certain. V gave up 0 bases and J gave up 4 bases, with 7 bases separating them. The CDR3 totals 14 residues. Looked up from germline, CDR1 is SGHRS and CDR2 is YFSETQ. The CDR3 here is CASSLAISTGELFF. DNA for the CDR3: TGCGCCAGCAGCTTGGCAATAAGCACCGGGGAGCTGTTTTTT.

This clone was recorded a few times. The chain uses TRBV18 and TRBJ2-7; no definite D call. Germline V gives CDR1 KGHSH, CDR2 LQKENI. There are 13 residues in the CDR3. The V end lost 6 bases, the J end lost 0 bases, and 9 bases lay between the germline ends. The CDR3 loop reads CASSPGSSYEQYF. In DNA, the CDR3 is TGTGCCAGCTCTCCCGGGTCCTCCTACGAGCAGTACTTC.

This rearrangement joins TRBV7-2 to TRBJ2-1, with TRBD1 as a possible D gene (6 bases). V was clipped by 4 bases and J by 3 bases, with 13 bases between them. Germline V gene data show CDR1 as SGHTA and CDR2 as FQGNSA. The CDR3 length is 15 residues. For the CDR3, the DNA is TGTGCCAGCAGCTCCAGACAGGAAGGCTACAATGAGCAGTTCTTC. Protein product: CASSSRQEGYNEQFF.

The V gene is TRBV13, the J gene TRBJ2-3, with 11 bases identical to TRBD2. From germline, CDR1 is PRHDT and CDR2 FYEKMQ (reference sequence). The CDR3 is 17 amino acids. After removal of 5 bases from V and 3 bases from J, the junction contained 10 bases not matched to a gene. The CDR3 nucleotides read TGTGCCAGCAGCCCGGGGACGGGACTAGCGGTGACAGATACGCAGTATTTT. Its translation: CASSPGTGLAVTDTQYF.

The chain couples TRBV19 to TRBJ1-2, with TRBD1 identical over 8 bases. The V segment lost 4 bases and the J segment 3 bases; nucleotides outside the gene matches: 4. CDR1 LNHDA and CDR2 SQIVND come from the germline V gene (reference sequence). CDR3 length equals 14 residues. The CDR3 loop is CASSSTDRDYGYTF. The CDR3 nucleotides read TGTGCCAGTAGTAGTACGGACAGGGACTATGGCTACACCTTC.

This clone was recorded only once. The rearrangement links TRBV7-9 to TRBJ1-6, with D possibly TRBD1 on 5 matching bases. Trimming took off 1 base at V and 14 bases at J, with 18 bases between the two ends. Germline V gene data show CDR1 as SEHNR and CDR2 as FQNEAQ (reference sequence). This CDR3 is built from 15 residues. The CDR3 DNA reads TGTGCCAGCAGCTTAGGTCGGGACCGACTTAGGTCCCTCCACTTT. It yields the protein CASSLGRDRLRSLHF. Supplemented by reference TRBV7-9 and TRBJ1-6, the full variable domain reads DTGVSQNPRHKITKRGQNVTFRCDPISEHNRLYWYRQTLGQGPEFLTYFQNEAQLEKSRLLSDRFSAERPKGSFSTLEIQRTEQGDSAMYLCASSLGRDRLRSLHFGNGTRLTVT.

The CDR3 loop is CASRTGINQPQHF. In DNA form, the CDR3 reads TGCGCCAGCAGGACAGGGATAAATCAGCCCCAGCATTTT. The V call is TRBV5-1, the J call TRBJ1-5, with 7 bases aligning to TRBD1. Germline V gene data show CDR1 as SGHRS and CDR2 as YFSETQ. V dropped 5 bases and J dropped 4; count of bases not matched to a gene: 3. There are 13 residues in the CDR3.

The chain is built from TRBV4-1 and TRBJ1-5, with a tentative D call TRBD1 (6 bases). Germline V gene sequence: CDR1 MGHRA, CDR2 YSYEKL. Trimming took 4 bases from V and 5 from J, leaving 12 bases between them. This CDR3 region has 14 residues. As DNA, the CDR3 is TGCGCCAGCAGCCCACAGGGCGCGGATCAGCCCCAGCATTTT. Translating it yields CASSPQGADQPQHF.

The chain uses TRBV7-9 and TRBJ1-1; perhaps TRBD1 as D (6 bases). V lost 5 bases and J 6 bases, leaving 13 bases between the germline ends. Per germline, CDR1 SEHNR and CDR2 FQNEAQ (reference sequence). The CDR3 is 13 residues long. CDR3 nucleotides: TGTGCCAGCAGCCTAGGGGGAGGGCCTGAAGCTTTCTTT. Amino acids: CASSLGGGPEAFF.

The gene calls are TRBV7-8 and TRBJ1-5, with a weak D call TRBD1 (6 bases). This CDR3 has 14 amino acids. V was shortened by 2 bases and J by 2 bases, with 7 bases between the two germline ends. Germline-derived CDR1 and CDR2 are SGHVS and FQNEAQ. CDR3 sequence reads: CASSLSGGNQPQHF. The DNA of the CDR3 is TGTGCCAGCAGCTTATCAGGGGGCAATCAGCCCCAGCATTTT.

The V call is TRBV4-1, the J call TRBJ2-5, with D possibly being TRBD1 or TRBD2 (6 bases each). CDR1 and CDR2 (germline): MGHRA, YSYEKL. The CDR3 is made up of 15 amino acids. V was cut by 1 base and J by 2 bases, with 11 bases left in between. For the CDR3, the DNA is TGCGCCAGCAGCCAAGTATGGGGGGCTCAAGAGACCCAGTACTTC. This sequence encodes CASSQVWGAQETQYF.